The T cell receptor (beta chain) under discussion was sequenced for a study of regulatory T cells in long-lasting Graves disease. Combining iRepertoire HTBI primers with Arm-PCR of CDR3 regions, the authors built TCR beta libraries. TCRdb called the multiplex PCR reads again in MiXCR, with one record for every CDR3 protein. The sample comprises about 440,000 distinct CDR3 sequences, just under 15% of which are singletons, and 15% to 20% rests with the top ten. V shed 2 bases and J shed 2 bases, with 10 bases lying between them. The CDR3 is 14 amino acids. Germline V gives CDR1 MNHEY, CDR2 SMNVEV (reference sequence). Indicated time point: newly diagnosed GD, antithyroid drugs for less than 3 months. Preparation of the TCR library used RNA extracted from PBMCs. The authors diagnosed Graves' disease using American Thyroid Association guidelines. This clonotype was seen ten or more times. The data were also submitted as part of a second study, on T cells in Graves' hyperthyroidism and ophthalmopathy. Per that paper: If no ophthalmopathy progression occurred within 18 months, Graves' hyperthyroidism was stable. Most thyroid clonotypes with frequency above 0.001 were detected in blood.

The origin of this receptor is a woman in her 30s with Graves disease. The chain combines TRBV27 with TRBJ2-7; D perhaps matches TRBD2 (5 bases). The sequenced sample was peripheral blood mononuclear cells (PBMCs), obtained at new diagnosis, from a patient treated with antithyroid drugs. The CDR3 region has the DNA TGTGCCAGCAGTTTAGGTAGCGAGCCCTACGAGCAGTACTTC. This sequence encodes CASSLGSEPYEQYF.